Each of the 5 T cell receptor beta chains below was sequenced from the same sample in a study of blood T cell repertoires in COVID-19. Generated by immunoSEQ multiplex PCR, the TCRdb table keeps only in-frame clones and is missing some. The sample has over 150,000 clones, roughly 84% seen once. The source material was peripheral blood. The receptors originated from a man in his 70s with active or convalescent COVID-19.

CDR3 loop: CASSQEGYYEQYF. CDR3 sequence (DNA): TGTGCCAGCAGTCAGGAGGGGTATTACGAGCAGTACTTC. The chain combines TRBV6-5 with TRBJ2-7, with D perhaps matching TRBD2 (6 bases). Germline loops: CDR1 MNHEY, CDR2 SVGAGI. The V and J ends lost 5 bases and 4 bases respectively, with 12 bases between them. This CDR3 has 13 residues.

This clone came up once. The chain uses TRBV6-5 and TRBJ2-2, with TRBD2 as a possible D gene (6 bases). V shed 5 bases and J shed 3 bases, with 7 bases lying between them. This CDR3 region has 13 residues. Germline V gene lookup returns CDR1 MNHEY and CDR2 SVGAGI. DNA for the CDR3: TGTGCCAGCAGTCGGGGGTACACCGGGGAGCTGTTTTTT. It encodes CASSRGYTGELFF.

This clone was seen a single time. The rearrangement uses TRBV29-1 and TRBJ2-7; TRBD1 aligns across 8 bases. Germline V gives CDR1 SQVTM, CDR2 ANQGSEA. The CDR3 consists of 15 residues. The V and J ends lost 4 bases and 7 bases, in that order; junction bases with no gene match: 15. As DNA, the CDR3 is TGCAGCGTTGTCTTAAAGGAGACAGGGGCGAATGAGCAGTACTTC. The encoded protein is CSVVLKETGANEQYF.

The chain's CDR3 is CASSQRREGTQYF. For the CDR3, the DNA is TGCGCCAGCAGCCAAAGACGGGAGGGGACGCAGTATTTT. The chain uses TRBV4-3 and TRBJ2-3; 8 nucleotides match TRBD2. J gave up 9 bases and V 2 bases, and 4 bases lay outside the gene matches. The CDR3 covers 13 residues. Germline V gene data show CDR1 as LGHNA and CDR2 as YSLEER.

The chain joins TRBV5-1 to TRBJ1-1; TRBD1 matches at 10 bases. The length of the CDR3 is 17 residues. In germline, CDR1 is SGHRS, CDR2 YFSETQ. V lost 3 bases, J lost 11 bases, and 19 bases stayed unmatched. The DNA of the CDR3 is TGCGCCAGCAGCTCCTATGCGACAGGGGGCTTTGCCAAAGAGGCTTTCTTT. It specifies CASSSYATGGFAKEAFF.